This entry is about one TCR beta chain. This clone was detected only once. No antigen is known for it. Qualities for individual bases were not recorded, and no much larger clone is one base off. TCRbeta CDR3 regions were amplified from genomic DNA by means of the immunoSEQ Assay, a bias-controlled multiplex PCR. From the authors' description of their analysis: Nucleated cell counts per sample were estimated from amplification of reference gene primers within the assay. To quantify the absolute abundance of each unique TCRbeta CDR3 rearrangement, sequence reads were collapsed and filtered. For each sample, productive Simpson clonality was calculated as the square root of Simpson's diversity index across productive rearrangements. This is the immuneACCESS table as TCRdb keeps it, with only in-frame sequences that have V and J called. A part of the clones is gone; compared with another copy, unresolved V genes explain less than half, and the rest is unexplained. Clone size and V and J calls were adopted from that table, with D and trimming inferred from the DNA. The sample contains a few hundred thousand clones, about 88% of them found a single time. The ten largest clones capture 3% of the sample.

Clipping removes 2 bases from V and 6 bases from J, with 5 as the unmatched junction base count. CDR1 MNHEY and CDR2 SMNVEV were looked up in the germline V gene (reference sequence). CDR3 length: 16 amino acids, cysteine to phenylalanine. Only the CDR3 DNA stays, 48 bases, in frame from base 1. The data stem from a study of blood T cell repertoires in COVID-19 (dated by TCRdb to the early 2020s). About the study as a whole: The collaborator samples originated in the United States, Italy and Spain and spanned the acute and convalescent phases of COVID-19. The material from the prospective study consisted of cDNA or gDNA derived from T cells, B-cell-depleted T cells, or PBMCs. Deeply sampled blood TCRbeta repertoires from subjects exposed to, actively infected with, or recovered from COVID-19 were included in the dataset. A freely available public database, intended as a resource for researchers studying the immune response to SARS-CoV-2, is where the repertoires were released. The samples were drawn from two sources: the first 160 participants of the ongoing ImmuneRACE study, and 1,254 subjects contributed by 6 global collaborators. Nearly every sample came with metadata listing a de-identified subject ID, COVID-19 status, age in years and sex. HLA class I and class II types, where available, came from metadata supplied by the sample provider rather than from assay-based typing.

Enrolling through a virtual design, the prospective study's participants ranged in age from roughly 18 to 95 years and lived across more than 20 United States geographic areas. Cohort assignment in the prospective study relied on participant-reported clinical history from a screening survey and a study questionnaire. For ImmuneRACE Cohort 3, a participant was defined as recovered based on two consecutive negative NP/OP PCR tests, clearance by a healthcare professional, or resolution of symptoms. Mobile phlebotomists in the prospective study collected whole blood, serum and a nasopharyngeal or oropharyngeal swab from every participant. Additional blood draws and questionnaires over an approximately two-month period could optionally be provided by prospective study participants. Before DNA extraction, prospective study blood samples were shipped either frozen or at room temperature. Broad study findings and their caveats: How much clinical and demographic metadata was included differed by source and by participant, and the metadata was provided uncurated.

The sample taken for sequencing was PBMCs or T cells enriched from blood (not recorded which). This chain joins TRBV27 to TRBJ2-1, with TRBD2 identical over 12 junction bases. The clonotype was recovered from a woman in her forties or fifties who had recovered from COVID-19. The DNA sequence is TGTGCCAGCAGTTTAGATCTAGCGGGAGGGTTCAATGAGCAGTTCTTC. Translated, this is CASSLDLAGGFNEQFF.